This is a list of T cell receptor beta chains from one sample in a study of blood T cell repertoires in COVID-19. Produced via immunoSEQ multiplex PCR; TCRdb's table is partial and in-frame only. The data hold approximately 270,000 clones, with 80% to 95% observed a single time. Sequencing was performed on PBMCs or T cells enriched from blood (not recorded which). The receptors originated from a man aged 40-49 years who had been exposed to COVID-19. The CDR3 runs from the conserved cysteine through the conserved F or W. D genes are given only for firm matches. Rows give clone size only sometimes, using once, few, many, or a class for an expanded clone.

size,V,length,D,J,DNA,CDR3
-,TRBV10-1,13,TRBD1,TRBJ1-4,TGCGCCAGCATGGAGACAGGGAGTGGAAAACTGTTTTTT,CASMETGSGKLFF
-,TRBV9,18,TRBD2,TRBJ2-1,TGTGCCAGCAGCGCCCCCGGGACTAGCTCTGACAACCTCAATGAGCAGTTCTTC,CASSAPGTSSDNLNEQFF
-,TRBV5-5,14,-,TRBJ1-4,TGTGCCAGCAGCTACTTTGGGGCATGGGAAAAACTGTTTTTT,CASSYFGAWEKLFF
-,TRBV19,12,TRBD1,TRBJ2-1,TGTGCCAGTAACCCAGGGGGCGGTGAGCAGTTCTTC,CASNPGGGEQFF
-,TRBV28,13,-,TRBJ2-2,TGTGCCAGCAGTGCACAGGGTCCCGGGGAGCTGTTTTTT,CASSAQGPGELFF
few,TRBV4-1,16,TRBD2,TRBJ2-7,TGCGCCAGCAGCTGGACTAGCGGGAGGGCCTCCTACGAGCAGTACTTC,CASSWTSGRASYEQYF
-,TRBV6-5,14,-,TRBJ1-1,TGTGCCAGCAGTTTGCAGGGCCTGAACACTGAAGCTTTCTTT,CASSLQGLNTEAFF
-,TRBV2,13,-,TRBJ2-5,TGTGCCAGCAGTGAGGACAGACAAGAGACCCAGTACTTC,CASSEDRQETQYF
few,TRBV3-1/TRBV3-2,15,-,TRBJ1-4,TGTGCCAGCAGCCGCACCCCTAATGAAAATGAAAAACTGTTTTTT,CASSRTPNENEKLFF
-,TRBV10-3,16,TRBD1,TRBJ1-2,TGTGCCATCAGTGCCTGGACAGGGGGCGGATCTGGGGGCTACACCTTC,CAISAWTGGGSGGYTF
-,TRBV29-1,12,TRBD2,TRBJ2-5,TGCAGCGTTGGGACTAGCGGTGAGACCCAGTACTTC,CSVGTSGETQYF
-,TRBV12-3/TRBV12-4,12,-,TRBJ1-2,TGTGCCAGCAGCCTCAGAATATATGGCTACACCTTC,CASSLRIYGYTF
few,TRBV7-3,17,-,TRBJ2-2,TGTGCCAGCAGCTTAAGCCCTGGGACTGCGAACACCGGGGAGCTGTTTTTT,CASSLSPGTANTGELFF
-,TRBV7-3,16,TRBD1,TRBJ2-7,TGTGCCAGCAGCTTAACCAGCTCAGGGGGCAAATACGAGCAGTACTTC,CASSLTSSGGKYEQYF
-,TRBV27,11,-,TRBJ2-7,TGTGCCAGCAACGGGAGATACGAGCAGTACTTC,CASNGRYEQYF
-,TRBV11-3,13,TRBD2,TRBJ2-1,TGTGCCAGCAATGCGGGAGAATACAATGAGCAGTTCTTC,CASNAGEYNEQFF
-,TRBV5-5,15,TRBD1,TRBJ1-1,TGTGCCAGCAGCAGACAGGGGGCCGATGAGTCTGAAGCTTTCTTT,CASSRQGADESEAFF
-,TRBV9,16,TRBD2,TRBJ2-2,TGTGCCAGCAGCCCCCCCGGATCACCGGGAGGTGGGGAGCTGTTTTTT,CASSPPGSPGGGELFF
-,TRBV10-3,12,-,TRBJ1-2,TGTGCCACCACCGAGGGGGTTTATGGCTACACCTTC,CATTEGVYGYTF
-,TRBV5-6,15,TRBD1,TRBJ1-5,TGTGCCAGCAGCTCAACGGACAGGGTTAGTCAGCCCCAGCATTTT,CASSSTDRVSQPQHF
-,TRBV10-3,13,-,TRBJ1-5,TGTGCCATCGGTACAGGAGGCAATCAGCCCCAGCATTTT,CAIGTGGNQPQHF
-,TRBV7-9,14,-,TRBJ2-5,TGTGCCAGCAGCTTAGTAAGACTACAAGAGACCCAGTACTTC,CASSLVRLQETQYF
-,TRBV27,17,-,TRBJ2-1,TGTGCCAGCAGTTTCCCCCCTAGAGCGGGTACTCACAATGAGCAGTTCTTC,CASSFPPRAGTHNEQFF
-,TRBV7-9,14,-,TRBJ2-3,TGTGCCAGCAGCCCCCGACTGGATGGGTATACGCAGTATTTT,CASSPRLDGYTQYF
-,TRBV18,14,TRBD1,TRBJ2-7,TGTGCCAGCTCCCCGACCGGGACAGTGTACGAGCAGTACTTC,CASSPTGTVYEQYF